This T cell receptor (beta chain) came from a study of HIV-infected patients and healthy controls. Approximately 510 ng RNA was reverse transcribed with alpha and beta constant-region primers. Alpha and beta chain libraries were made separately by chain-specific third strand synthesis with multiplexing indices. MiXCR, applied by TCRdb to the 5' RACE reads, yields one record per CDR3 protein. The sample lists approximately 17,000 distinct CDR3 sequences, roughly 9% occurring once. General study findings and limits: Diversity differences between study cohorts were not due to their slight age and sex differences. HIV-associated CDR3 frequencies dropped significantly during therapy; CMV-associated ones, mostly rising, changed nonsignificantly.

This clonotype is medium-sized (0.01 to 0.1%) by share. Its antigen is as yet unknown. The length of the CDR3 is 15 residues. Germline V CDR1 and CDR2: MNHEY, SVGAGI. J was trimmed by 4 bases and V by 5 bases; bases with no gene match: 11. The repertoire came from unfractionated whole blood and reflected all unsorted peripheral T cells. Control samples came from ten uninfected healthy donors, a few of them resampled after two to four months. The rearrangement joins TRBV6-5 to TRBJ2-7, with 7 bases aligning to TRBD2. Source material: blood. This TCR derives from an adult in good health. The DNA of the CDR3 is TGTGCCAGCAGTAGCCAAGGGTCTAGCGGATACGAGCAGTACTTC. Its translation: CASSSQGSSGYEQYF.